The source of this T cell receptor (beta chain) is a study of blood T cells in healthy people across ages. Combining a sample-barcoded 5' primer with a J-beta primer mix, a second PCR ran for 7 to 11 cycles. Each of the cDNA molecules was tagged by a template-switch adaptor with 12 random nucleotides. One entry per CDR3 protein, called by TCRdb with MiXCR from the 5' RACE reads. The sample contains approximately 700,000 distinct CDR3 sequences, roughly 32% of which appear only once. Comments on this clonotype: Antigen: not known.

Study outcomes and limitations: It was the long-lived donors that had more naive CD4+ cells and higher diversity than aged donors. Significant beta diversity loss was already apparent by age approximately 38, declining roughly linearly.

The CDR3 loop spans 15 amino acids. CDR1 and CDR2 from the germline V gene are SGHTA and FQGNSA. The V gene end was trimmed by 8 bases and the J gene end by 4 bases; junction bases not matched to a gene: 11. Specimen: blood. The rearrangement uses TRBV7-2 and TRBJ2-3; 8 bases align to TRBD2. The sequence was collected from a woman of 80 years or more in good health. DNA of the CDR3: TGTGCCAGCGGACTCGCGGGAGGTAGGGCAGATACGCAGTATTTT. Its translation is CASGLAGGRADTQYF. Combining the CDR3 with reference TRBV7-2 and TRBJ2-3 gives the whole variable domain GAGVSQSPSNKVTEKGKDVELRCDPISGHTALYWYRQSLGQGLEFLIYFQGNSAPDKSGLPSDRFSAERTGGSVSTLTIQRTQQEDSAVYLCASGLAGGRADTQYFGPGTRLTVL.